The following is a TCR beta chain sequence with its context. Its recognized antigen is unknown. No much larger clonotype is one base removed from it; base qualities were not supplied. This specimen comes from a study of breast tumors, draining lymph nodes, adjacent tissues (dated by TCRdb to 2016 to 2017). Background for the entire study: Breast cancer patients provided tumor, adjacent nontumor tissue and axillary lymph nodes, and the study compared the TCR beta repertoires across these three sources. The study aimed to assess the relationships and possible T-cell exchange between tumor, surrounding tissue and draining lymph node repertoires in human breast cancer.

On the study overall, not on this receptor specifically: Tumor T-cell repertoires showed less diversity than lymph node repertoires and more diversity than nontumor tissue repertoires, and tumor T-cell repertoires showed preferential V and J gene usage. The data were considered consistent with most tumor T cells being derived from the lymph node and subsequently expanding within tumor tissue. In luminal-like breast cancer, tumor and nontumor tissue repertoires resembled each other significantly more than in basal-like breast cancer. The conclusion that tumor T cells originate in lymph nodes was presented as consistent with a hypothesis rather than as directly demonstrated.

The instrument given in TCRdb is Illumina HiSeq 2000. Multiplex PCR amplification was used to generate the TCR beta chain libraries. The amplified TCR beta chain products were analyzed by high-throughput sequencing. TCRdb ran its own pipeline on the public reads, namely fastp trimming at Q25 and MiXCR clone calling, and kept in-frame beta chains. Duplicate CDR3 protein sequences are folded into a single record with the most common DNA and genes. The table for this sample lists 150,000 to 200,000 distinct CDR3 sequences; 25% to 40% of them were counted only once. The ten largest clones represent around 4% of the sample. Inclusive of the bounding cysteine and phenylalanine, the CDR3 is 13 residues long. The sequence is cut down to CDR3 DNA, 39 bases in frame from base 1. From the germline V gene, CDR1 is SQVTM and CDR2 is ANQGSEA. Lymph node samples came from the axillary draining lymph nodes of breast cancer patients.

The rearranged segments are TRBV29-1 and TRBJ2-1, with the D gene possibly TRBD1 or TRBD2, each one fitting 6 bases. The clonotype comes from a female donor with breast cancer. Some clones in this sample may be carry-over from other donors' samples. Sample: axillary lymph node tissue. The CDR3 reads CRDLGGSNNEQFF. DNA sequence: TGCAGAGATTTGGGGGGCAGTAACAATGAGCAGTTCTTC.